This T cell receptor (beta chain) was recovered during a study of T cell repertoires in aging, cancer and after chemotherapy. Amplification of TCR beta used genomic DNA extracted from peripheral blood. Multiplex touch-down PCR with TRB-A/B primers amplified rearranged V-D-J TRB sequences. TCRdb recomputed calls from the multiplex PCR reads with MiXCR, one row per CDR3 protein. The sample lists about 3,800 distinct CDR3 sequences, around 30% occurring once. This clonotype was seen a handful of times. The trim removed 2 bases at V and 4 bases at J, leaving 4 bases unmatched. The germline V gene has CDR1 DFQATT and CDR2 SNEGSKA (reference sequence). The CDR3 extends over 14 amino acids.

The origin of this receptor is a human donor with a solid tumor. The sequencing input was blood. The chain employs TRBV20-1 and TRBJ2-3; 9 bases fit TRBD2. For the CDR3, the DNA is TGCAGTGCTAGACGTGGGACTAGCCCAGATACGCAGTATTTT. This codes for CSARRGTSPDTQYF.